The 2 T cell receptor beta chains given below trace back to one sample, sequenced in a study of identical twins. MiXCR, applied by TCRdb to the 5' RACE reads, yields one record per CDR3 protein. Of under 1 million distinct CDR3 sequences detected, more than 9% appear once; the ten largest clones hold around 1.5%. This same sample was also taken into another study, of yellow fever vaccine responses in identical twins.

The sequenced sample consisted of PBMCs. The receptors were gathered from a woman between 18 and 30 years old in good health.

This clonotype was detected a few times. V gene TRBV28 combines with J gene TRBJ2-2, with TRBD2 matching 10 bases. This CDR3 comprises 16 residues. Germline CDR1 reads MDHEN; CDR2 reads SYDVKM. The V and J ends lost 7 bases and 0 bases, in that order; junction bases with no gene match: 5. The chain's CDR3 is CASILAGGPNTGELFF. The CDR3 region has the DNA TGTGCCAGCATCTTAGCGGGAGGCCCGAACACCGGGGAGCTGTTTTTT.

The chain recombines TRBV19 with TRBJ2-7; TRBD1 agrees at 8 bases. CDR1 LNHDA and CDR2 SQIVND come from the germline V gene (reference sequence). The CDR3 covers 14 residues. The ends lost 10 bases at V and 3 bases at J; junction bases unmatched: 11. CDR3 residues: CATKPGQGNYEQYF. For the CDR3, the DNA is TGTGCCACTAAGCCAGGACAGGGAAACTACGAGCAGTACTTC.